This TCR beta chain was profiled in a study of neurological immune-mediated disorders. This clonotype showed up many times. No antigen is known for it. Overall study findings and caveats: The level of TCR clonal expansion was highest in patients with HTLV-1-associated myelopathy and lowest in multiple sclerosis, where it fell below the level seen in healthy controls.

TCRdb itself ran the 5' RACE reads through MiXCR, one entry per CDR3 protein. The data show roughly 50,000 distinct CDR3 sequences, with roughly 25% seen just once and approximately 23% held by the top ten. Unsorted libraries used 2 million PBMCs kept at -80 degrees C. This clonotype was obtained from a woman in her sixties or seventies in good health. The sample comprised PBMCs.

CDR3 sequence (DNA): TGTGCCAGCAGTCCTTCGGAGGGGCAGCCCCAGCATTTT. Its protein is CASSPSEGQPQHF. The chain carries TRBV11-2 and TRBJ1-5; weak D call: TRBD1 (5 bases). The CDR3 sequence is 13 residues long. CDR1 and CDR2 (germline): SGHAT, FQNNGV. Trimming pared 6 bases from V and 7 bases from J, leaving 13 bases between.